The 30 T cell receptor beta chains below come from one sample, sequenced in a study of siplizumab effects on memory and regulatory T cells. TCRdb's copy holds only in-frame clones and misses some; the assay was immunoSEQ multiplex PCR. In the table there are 85,000 to 120,000 clones, 80% to 95% of which are singletons. Sequencing was done on a sample of CD4+ T cells sorted from blood. These receptor sequences come from a human donor in good health.

The J gene is TRBJ2-7, the V gene TRBV7-9; the match to TRBD1 covers 7 bases. The CDR3 totals 12 residues. Trimming took 5 bases from V and 5 from J; bases not matched to a gene: 3. The germline CDR1 and CDR2 sequences are SEHNR and FQNEAQ (reference sequence). The CDR3 coding sequence is TGTGCCAGCAGCCTCACAGGGGACGAGCAGTACTTC. Its protein is CASSLTGDEQYF.

The rearrangement uses TRBV28 and TRBJ1-2; 9 positions match TRBD1. The CDR3 sequence is 15 residues long. The V segment lost 6 bases and the J segment 4 bases; nucleotides outside the gene matches: 9. Per germline, CDR1 MDHEN and CDR2 SYDVKM. The CDR3 DNA reads TGTGCCAGCAGACTTACCACAGGGGGCGCCTATGGCTACACCTTC. Its protein is CASRLTTGGAYGYTF.

J is TRBJ2-3 and V is TRBV11-2; 13 bases line up with TRBD2. The CDR3 totals 18 residues. Trimming at V came to 2 bases and at J to 0 bases, leaving 5 bases not matched to a gene. Germline assignment: CDR1 SGHAT and CDR2 FQNNGV. The CDR3 region has the DNA TGTGCCAGCAGCTTAAGACTAGCGGGAGGTCGTAGCACAGATACGCAGTATTTT. Protein product: CASSLRLAGGRSTDTQYF. Combining the CDR3 with reference TRBV11-2 and TRBJ2-3 gives the whole variable domain EAGVAQSPRYKIIEKRQSVAFWCNPISGHATLYWYQQILGQGPKLLIQFQNNGVVDDSQLPKDRFSAERLKGVDSTLKIQPAKLEDSAVYLCASSLRLAGGRSTDTQYFGPGTRLTVL.

The rearrangement uses TRBV28 and TRBJ2-1; possibly TRBD1 for D (5 bases). V lost 6 bases, J lost 1 base, and 22 bases lay in between. The CDR3 extends over 18 amino acids. Per the germline V gene, CDR1 is MDHEN and CDR2 is SYDVKM. The CDR3 nucleotides are TGTGCCAGCAGCACACGAACAGAAAGCCGGACATCCTACAATGAGCAGTTCTTC. Its translation is CASSTRTESRTSYNEQFF.

This CDR3 reads CASSLHKPGQGRGNEKLFF. The DNA for the CDR3 is TGTGCCAGCAGCCTCCATAAACCGGGACAGGGAAGAGGAAATGAAAAACTGTTTTTT. The gene calls are TRBV4-2 and TRBJ1-4; 9 nucleotides match TRBD1. The CDR3 extends over 19 amino acids. Germline CDR1 LGHNA, CDR2 YNFKEQ. The V segment lost 4 bases and the J segment 5 bases; nucleotides outside the gene matches: 17.

The CDR3 coding sequence is TGTGCCAGCATTGAAGGGGGCCAATCCTACGAGCAGTACTTC. Its protein product is CASIEGGQSYEQYF. The J gene is TRBJ2-7, the V gene TRBV7-9; TRBD1 aligns across 7 bases. CDR3 length equals 14 residues. Looked up from germline, CDR1 is SEHNR and CDR2 is FQNEAQ (reference sequence). J lost 1 base, V lost 7 bases, and 7 bases had no gene match.

The gene calls are TRBV9 and TRBJ2-3, with 7 bases identical to TRBD2. This CDR3 spans 14 amino acids. V trimming: 3 bases; J trimming: 6 bases; junction bases outside the gene matches: 7. Germline CDR1 SGDLS, CDR2 YYNGEE. CDR3 residues: CASSEASGSDTQYF. The CDR3 region has the DNA TGTGCCAGCAGCGAAGCTAGCGGTTCGGATACGCAGTATTTT. Full variable domain (remainder filled in from reference TRBV9 and TRBJ2-3): DSGVTQTPKHLITATGQRVTLRCSPRSGDLSVYWYQQSLDQGLQFLIQYYNGEERAKGNILERFSAQQFPDLHSELNLSSLELGDSALYFCASSEASGSDTQYFGPGTRLTVL.

The chain uses TRBV28 and TRBJ1-3; no clear D gene. V was shortened by 3 bases and J by 4 bases, with 13 bases between the two germline ends. From germline, CDR1 is MDHEN and CDR2 SYDVKM. The CDR3 covers 15 residues. The CDR3 DNA reads TGTGCCAGCAGTTTCGGATCAGCAGCGGGAAACACCATATATTTT. This sequence encodes CASSFGSAAGNTIYF.

This clone was found once. The gene calls are TRBV14 and TRBJ2-7, with D perhaps matching TRBD1 (6 bases). The CDR3 covers 16 residues. Trimming stripped 1 base from V and 3 bases from J, with 16 bases between. CDR1 is SGHDN and CDR2 is FVKESK in the germline V gene. CDR3: CASSQGFRGIYYEQYF. In DNA form, the CDR3 reads TGTGCCAGCAGCCAAGGGTTCAGGGGAATCTACTACGAGCAGTACTTC.

The chain joins TRBV19 to TRBJ2-1; no reliable D call. The V and J ends lost 3 bases and 5 bases respectively, with 8 bases between them. Per the germline V gene, CDR1 is LNHDA and CDR2 is SQIVND (reference sequence). The CDR3 contains 13 residues. CDR3 in DNA: TGTGCCAGTAGTATCCGCAGGAACAATGAGCAGTTCTTC. Translated, it gives CASSIRRNNEQFF.

The chain recombines TRBV19 with TRBJ1-2; 8 bases are a match to TRBD1. The CDR3 has 15 residues. Germline V gives CDR1 LNHDA, CDR2 SQIVND (reference sequence). V shed 3 bases, J shed 4 bases, and the junction held 7 bases outside the gene matches. The CDR3 DNA follows: TGTGCCAGTAGTATCTGGGGACAGGAAGCCTATGGCTACACCTTC. This codes for CASSIWGQEAYGYTF.

V and J are TRBV9 and TRBJ2-3; TRBD2 aligns across 9 bases. Trimming cost V 1 base and J 1 base; bases outside gene matches: 1. Germline V gives CDR1 SGDLS, CDR2 YYNGEE. The CDR3 has 15 amino acids. The CDR3 is CASSVTSGRTDTQYF. The CDR3 bases are TGTGCCAGCAGCGTAACTAGCGGGCGCACAGATACGCAGTATTTT.

This CDR3 is CASRHRTSGRGGSYEQYF. CDR3 DNA: TGCGCCAGCAGACACCGGACTAGCGGGAGAGGAGGATCCTACGAGCAGTACTTC. The rearrangement uses TRBV5-1 and TRBJ2-7, with 13 bases identical to TRBD2. The V and J ends lost 5 bases and 1 base, in that order; junction bases with no gene match: 12. The germline CDR1 and CDR2 sequences are SGHRS and YFSETQ. This CDR3 is built from 18 residues.

The rearrangement links TRBV19 to TRBJ1-5; no clear D gene. Germline CDR1 is LNHDA and CDR2 is SQIVND (reference sequence). The CDR3 runs to 12 residues. V lost 1 base, J lost 7 bases, and 5 bases lay in between. CDR3 nucleotides: TGTGCCAGTAGTATAGCAGTCCAGCCCCAGCATTTT. It is translated as CASSIAVQPQHF.

The V and J genes are TRBV27 and TRBJ2-5; TRBD2 matches at 7 bases. The junction had 8 bases not matched to a gene; V was cut back by 2 bases and J by 5 bases. Germline CDR1 MNHEY, CDR2 SMNVEV (reference sequence). The CDR3 spans 15 residues. The CDR3 DNA is TGTGCCAGCAGTTTACGCGGGAGCCGAGGGGAGACCCAGTACTTC. It is translated as CASSLRGSRGETQYF.

The V call is TRBV14, the J call TRBJ2-5; 10 bases are a match to TRBD1. Germline V lookup: CDR1 SGHDN, CDR2 FVKESK. There are 15 residues in the CDR3. The J segment lost 7 bases and the V segment lost 4 bases, leaving 9 bases of the junction unmatched. CDR3 loop: CASSRLDRGRGTQYF. The CDR3 DNA follows: TGTGCCAGCAGCCGTCTTGACAGGGGGCGGGGGACCCAGTACTTC.

This clone occurred once. This chain uses TRBV4-2 with TRBJ2-5, with a tentative D call TRBD2 (5 bases). V was pared by 4 bases and J by 1 base, with 13 bases between. Looked up from germline, CDR1 is LGHNA and CDR2 is YNFKEQ. The CDR3 totals 15 residues. The CDR3 DNA reads TGTGCCAGCAGCCCCTTAGTGGCGGGCCAAGAGACCCAGTACTTC. Its protein product is CASSPLVAGQETQYF.

A note on this clone: Other nucleotide sequences in the sample specify the same CDR3. The CDR3 region has the DNA TGTGCCTGGAGTGTACCAGGGGGCACCGGGGAGCTGTTTTTT. Its protein product is CAWSVPGGTGELFF. The V call is TRBV30, the J call TRBJ2-2; 7 bases fit TRBD1. Trimming removed 0 bases from V and 4 bases from J; junction bases left unmatched: 2. Germline assignment: CDR1 GTSNPN and CDR2 SVGIG (reference sequence). The CDR3 totals 14 residues.

V gene TRBV30 combines with J gene TRBJ2-5, with D possibly TRBD1 on 6 matching bases. This CDR3 is 18 amino acids long. Trimming cost V 4 bases and J 5 bases, with 29 bases left between them. The V gene's germline CDR1 is GTSNPN and CDR2 SVGIG (reference sequence). CDR3 residues: CAWNPQDSARRGWETQYF. CDR3 sequence (DNA): TGTGCCTGGAATCCCCAGGACAGCGCTAGAAGAGGCTGGGAGACCCAGTACTTC.

This clone appeared once. The chain recombines TRBV10-1 with TRBJ2-1; D perhaps matches TRBD1 (6 bases). The CDR3 has 14 residues. CDR1 WNHNN and CDR2 SYGVQD come from the germline V gene (reference sequence). V was clipped by 0 bases and J by 10 bases, with 13 bases between them. The chain's CDR3 is CASSESGTPKEQFF. Written as DNA, the CDR3 is TGCGCCAGCAGTGAGTCCGGGACACCCAAAGAGCAGTTCTTC.

This rearrangement joins TRBV20-1 to TRBJ2-2; no definite D call. Germline V gene sequence: CDR1 DFQATT, CDR2 SNEGSKA (reference sequence). Trimming pared 1 base from V and 6 bases from J, leaving 3 bases between. The CDR3 extends over 11 amino acids. This chain's CDR3 is CSARGAGELFF. Written as DNA, the CDR3 is TGCAGTGCTAGAGGGGCCGGGGAGCTGTTTTTT.

This chain connects TRBV7-9 to TRBJ2-7; no definite D call. The germline V gene encodes CDR1 SEHNR and CDR2 FQNEAQ (reference sequence). V was shortened by 2 bases and J by 4 bases, with 21 bases between the two germline ends. The CDR3 contains 17 residues. For the CDR3, the DNA is TGTGCCAGCAGCTTATCAGGTTCGGAAATGTGGGATTACGAGCAGTACTTC. It yields the protein CASSLSGSEMWDYEQYF.

The chain employs TRBV4-2 and TRBJ1-1; no clear D gene. This CDR3 comprises 11 residues. CDR1 LGHNA and CDR2 YNFKEQ come from the germline V gene. V lost 5 bases, J lost 0 bases, and 1 base lay in between. CDR3 bases: TGTGCCAGCAGCGTGAACACTGAAGCTTTCTTT. Protein: CASSVNTEAFF.

The chain employs TRBV29-1 and TRBJ2-7; the D gene could be TRBD1 or TRBD2 (5 bases each). The CDR3 covers 11 residues. Trimming left V 7 bases short and J 3 bases short, with 10 bases between. Germline values: CDR1 SQVTM, CDR2 ANQGSEA. Written as DNA, the CDR3 is TGCAGCGGCCGGGACCGCTACGAGCAGTACTTC. Translating gives CSGRDRYEQYF.

The chain carries TRBV27 and TRBJ2-5; 9 nucleotides line up with TRBD2. V lost 6 bases, J lost 5 bases, and 10 bases stayed unmatched. CDR3 size: 15 residues. Germline-derived CDR1 and CDR2 are MNHEY and SMNVEV (reference sequence). CDR3 DNA: TGTGCCAGCAGACAACGACTAGCGGAGGGGGAGACCCAGTACTTC. Translating it yields CASRQRLAEGETQYF.

The V and J genes are TRBV7-2 and TRBJ2-1; D perhaps matches TRBD1 (5 bases). CDR1 SGHTA and CDR2 FQGNSA come from the germline V gene. V was clipped by 4 bases and J by 8 bases, with 15 bases between them. CDR3 length: 14 residues. CDR3 nucleotides: TGTGCCAGCAGCTACCGACGGCAGGGCGATGAGCAGTTCTTC. Protein product: CASSYRRQGDEQFF.

CDR3 residues: CASSLLRSSRIHNEQFF. The CDR3, as DNA: TGTGCCAGCAGCTTGCTCCGATCGAGTAGAATTCACAATGAGCAGTTCTTC. The chain has TRBV7-9 and TRBJ2-1; D gene ambiguous. Germline loops: CDR1 SEHNR, CDR2 FQNEAQ (reference sequence). The CDR3 covers 17 residues. V gave up 3 bases and J gave up 5 bases, with 20 bases separating them.

CDR3 in amino acids: CASGETGGPISGANVLTF. The CDR3, as DNA: TGTGCCAGCGGGGAAACAGGGGGCCCCATCTCTGGGGCCAACGTCCTGACTTTC. The chain has TRBV7-2 and TRBJ2-6, with TRBD1 matching over 9 bases. Germline V gene lookup returns CDR1 SGHTA and CDR2 FQGNSA. The V gene end was trimmed by 8 bases and the J gene end by 0 bases; junction bases not matched to a gene: 11. This CDR3 contains 18 residues.

The chain has TRBV9 and TRBJ2-1, with D perhaps matching TRBD2 (5 bases). Germline values: CDR1 SGDLS, CDR2 YYNGEE. V was clipped by 4 bases and J by 2 bases, with 13 bases between them. CDR3 length: 15 residues. The CDR3 loop reads CASSPTRLPYNEQFF. For the CDR3, the DNA is TGTGCCAGCAGCCCAACTAGACTACCCTACAATGAGCAGTTCTTC.

This chain connects TRBV10-1 to TRBJ2-5; 9 positions match TRBD2. Trimming removed 2 bases from V and 4 bases from J; junction bases left unmatched: 8. Germline CDR1 reads WNHNN; CDR2 reads SYGVQD (reference sequence). The CDR3 contains 16 residues. CDR3 sequence (DNA): TGCGCCAGCAGTGAGGGCTTAGCGGGAGCGTCAGAGACCCAGTACTTC. It translates to CASSEGLAGASETQYF.